Below are 9 T cell receptor beta chains sequenced from a single sample in a study of T cell responses to AZD1222 COVID-19 vaccine. TCRdb keeps only in-frame clones here, not all; method: immunoSEQ multiplex PCR. This table holds around 150,000 clones, about 90% found once. Sequencing used peripheral blood, obtained on day 0 of MenACWY control vaccination. The receptors shown here come from an adult in good health.

J is TRBJ1-5 and V is TRBV7-6; D is unclear. Germline V gives CDR1 SGHVS, CDR2 FNYEAQ. V was shortened by 2 bases and J by 6 bases, with 8 bases between the two germline ends. There are 13 residues in the CDR3. The CDR3 is CASSLLRGQPQHF. The CDR3 DNA reads as TGTGCCAGCAGCTTACTAAGAGGTCAGCCCCAGCATTTT.

Remarks on this clone: Other DNA sequences in the sample encode the same CDR3. The chain has TRBV27 and TRBJ1-1; possible D gene TRBD1, 5 bases. Germline V gene sequence: CDR1 MNHEY, CDR2 SMNVEV (reference sequence). The V and J ends lost 11 bases and 4 bases respectively, with 14 bases between them. The CDR3 loop spans 12 amino acids. CDR3 loop: CASRQGGTEAFF. DNA for the CDR3: TGTGCCTCCCGTCAGGGTGGCACTGAAGCTTTCTTT.

The chain combines TRBV5-6 with TRBJ1-1; TRBD1 is a possible D gene (5 bases). The CDR3 has 16 amino acids. Germline lookup yields CDR1 SGHDT and CDR2 YYEEEE. V lost 2 bases and J lost 1, with 15 bases in between. CDR3 sequence: CASSLTPRGTNTEAFF. The CDR3 DNA is TGTGCCAGCAGCTTAACCCCACGGGGGACGAACACTGAAGCTTTCTTT.

The chain uses TRBV18 and TRBJ2-7, with 9 bases fitting TRBD2. The V and J ends lost 2 bases and 2 bases, in that order; junction bases with no gene match: 4. Germline V gene sequence: CDR1 KGHSH, CDR2 LQKENI. This CDR3 has 15 residues. This CDR3 reads CASSPGAGGTYEQYF. For the CDR3, the DNA is TGTGCCAGCTCACCAGGAGCGGGAGGAACCTACGAGCAGTACTTC.

The V and J genes are TRBV30 and TRBJ2-7; no reliable D call. Per the germline V gene, CDR1 is GTSNPN and CDR2 is SVGIG (reference sequence). V was shortened by 4 bases and J by 0 bases, with 10 bases between the two germline ends. The CDR3 totals 13 residues. CDR3 sequence (DNA): TGTGCCTGGACCAAAGGGCTCTCCTACGAGCAGTACTTC. It is translated as CAWTKGLSYEQYF.

This clone was seen just once. The V and J genes are TRBV29-1 and TRBJ2-2; 7 bases line up with TRBD2. CDR1 SQVTM and CDR2 ANQGSEA come from the germline V gene. Trimming took 4 bases from V and 1 from J; bases not matched to a gene: 3. The CDR3 is 14 amino acids. CDR3: CSVGKRENTGELFF. CDR3 coding DNA: TGCAGCGTTGGGAAGCGGGAGAACACCGGGGAGCTGTTTTTT.

This chain links TRBV6-5 with TRBJ2-5; 7 nucleotides line up with TRBD1. With V trimmed by 5 bases and J by 5 bases, 11 bases remained unmatched. This CDR3 has 15 residues. In germline, CDR1 is MNHEY, CDR2 SVGAGI. The CDR3 sequence: CASSTTGLGTETQYF. The CDR3 DNA sequence: TGTGCCAGCAGTACGACAGGGCTAGGGACGGAGACCCAGTACTTC.

This chain links TRBV2 with TRBJ2-3; TRBD1 might be the D (5 bases). CDR3 length: 13 amino acids. The V gene's germline CDR1 is SNHLY and CDR2 FYNNEI. The V end was cut by 7 bases, the J end by 2 bases, with 10 bases between. This CDR3 is CASKGEPTDTQYF. The DNA of the CDR3 is TGTGCCAGCAAAGGGGAACCCACAGATACGCAGTATTTT.

The rearrangement links TRBV6-2 or TRBV6-3 to TRBJ2-1; 8 nucleotides align to TRBD2. CDR3 length: 17 residues. V lost 0 bases and J lost 4; bases outside the gene matches: 8. Germline V lookup: CDR1 MNHEY, CDR2 SVGEGT. The CDR3 DNA sequence: TGTGCCAGCAGTTACTCGAAGTATAGCGGGGATTACAATGAGCAGTTCTTC. Its translation is CASSYSKYSGDYNEQFF.